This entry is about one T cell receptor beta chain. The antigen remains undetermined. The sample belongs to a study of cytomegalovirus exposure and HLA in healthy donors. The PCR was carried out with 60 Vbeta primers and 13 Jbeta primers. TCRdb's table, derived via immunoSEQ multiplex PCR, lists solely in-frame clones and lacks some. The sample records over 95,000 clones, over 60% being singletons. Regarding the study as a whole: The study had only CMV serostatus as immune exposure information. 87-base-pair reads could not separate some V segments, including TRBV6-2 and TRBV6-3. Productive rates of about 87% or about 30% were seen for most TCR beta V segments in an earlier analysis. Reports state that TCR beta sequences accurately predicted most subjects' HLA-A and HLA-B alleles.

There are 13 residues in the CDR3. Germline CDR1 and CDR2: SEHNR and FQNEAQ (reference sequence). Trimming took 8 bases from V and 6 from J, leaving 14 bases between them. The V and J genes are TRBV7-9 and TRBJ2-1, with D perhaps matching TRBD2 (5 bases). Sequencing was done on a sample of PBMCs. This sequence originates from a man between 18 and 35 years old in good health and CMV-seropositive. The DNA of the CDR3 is TGTGCCAGCGGAAAAGGACTCCCCAATGAGCAGTTCTTC. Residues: CASGKGLPNEQFF. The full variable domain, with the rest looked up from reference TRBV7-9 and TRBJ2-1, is DTGVSQNPRHKITKRGQNVTFRCDPISEHNRLYWYRQTLGQGPEFLTYFQNEAQLEKSRLLSDRFSAERPKGSFSTLEIQRTEQGDSAMYLCASGKGLPNEQFFGPGTRLTVL.